This T cell receptor beta chain is drawn from a study of shared clonotypes between healthy human individuals. Deletions cut 4 bases from V and 4 bases from J, with 8 bases between. In germline, CDR1 is SGHRS, CDR2 YFSETQ. This CDR3 region has 12 residues. Measured with immunoSEQ multiplex PCR; TCRdb has only the in-frame clones, and not every one. The table includes some 2,500,000 clones, 92% detected once. Study-level findings and limits: Despite large depth, rarefaction showed incomplete sorted-subset sequencing.

About this clone itself: Its specificity is not known.

Sequencing used naive CD4+ T cells from PBMCs. Subset described: CD45RA+ positively selected. The sequence derives from a young man in good health. Some clones in this sample may be carry-over from other donors' samples. The chain is built from TRBV5-1 and TRBJ1-2; D remains unclear. CDR3 nucleotide sequence: TGCGCCAGCAGCCCGTTAACCTATGGCTACACCTTC. Amino acids: CASSPLTYGYTF.